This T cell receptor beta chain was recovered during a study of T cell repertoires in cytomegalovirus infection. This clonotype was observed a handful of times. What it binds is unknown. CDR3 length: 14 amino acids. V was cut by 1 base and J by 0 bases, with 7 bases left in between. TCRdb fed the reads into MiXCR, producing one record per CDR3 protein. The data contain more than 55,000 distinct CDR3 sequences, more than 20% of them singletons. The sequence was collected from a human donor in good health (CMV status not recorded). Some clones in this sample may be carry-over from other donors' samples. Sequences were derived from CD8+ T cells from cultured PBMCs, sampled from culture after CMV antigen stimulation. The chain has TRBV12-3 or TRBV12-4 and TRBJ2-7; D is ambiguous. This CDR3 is CASSLGVSSYEQYF. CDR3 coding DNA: TGTGCCAGCAGTTTAGGTGTCAGCTCCTACGAGCAGTACTTC.